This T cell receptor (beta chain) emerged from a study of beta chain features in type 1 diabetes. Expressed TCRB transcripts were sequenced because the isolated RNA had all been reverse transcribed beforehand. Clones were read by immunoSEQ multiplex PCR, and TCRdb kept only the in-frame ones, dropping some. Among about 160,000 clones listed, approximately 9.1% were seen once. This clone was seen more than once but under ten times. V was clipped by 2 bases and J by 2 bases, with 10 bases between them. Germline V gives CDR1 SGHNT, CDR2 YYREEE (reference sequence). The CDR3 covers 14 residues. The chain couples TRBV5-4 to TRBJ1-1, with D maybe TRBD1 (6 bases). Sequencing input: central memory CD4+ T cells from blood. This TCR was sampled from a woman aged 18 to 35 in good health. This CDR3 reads CASSLQGSNTEAFF. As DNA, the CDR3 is TGTGCCAGCAGCTTACAGGGATCTAACACTGAAGCTTTCTTT.